These 16 T cell receptor beta chains were sequenced from one sample in a study of blood T cell repertoires in COVID-19. Produced via immunoSEQ multiplex PCR; TCRdb's table is partial and in-frame only. The repertoire consists of roughly 430,000 clones, with approximately 91% occurring once and the leading ten covering 1.4%. Material for sequencing was PBMCs or T cells enriched from blood (not recorded which). The origin of the receptors is a woman between 18 and 30 years old who had been exposed to COVID-19.

The genes are TRBV20-1 and TRBJ2-7; 7 bases line up with TRBD1. The junction had 4 bases not matched to a gene; V was cut back by 5 bases and J by 6 bases. This CDR3 comprises 11 residues. Germline CDR1 DFQATT, CDR2 SNEGSKA (reference sequence). CDR3 region: CSAWDSPEQYF. CDR3 DNA: TGCAGTGCTTGGGACAGCCCCGAGCAGTACTTC.

The chain carries TRBV10-3 and TRBJ2-1; a possible D gene is TRBD2 (6 bases). CDR1 ENHRY and CDR2 SYGVKD come from the germline V gene. Deletions cut 5 bases from V and 7 bases from J, with 15 bases between. There are 14 residues in the CDR3. The CDR3 reads CAISSLAGTNEQFF. CDR3 sequence (DNA): TGTGCCATCAGTTCACTAGCAGGGACGAATGAGCAGTTCTTC.

This sequence joins TRBV6-6 and TRBJ1-5; D gene unclear. Germline CDR1 MNHNY, CDR2 SVGAGI (reference sequence). V shed 6 bases and J shed 2 bases, with 14 bases lying between them. The CDR3 is 15 residues long. In DNA, the CDR3 is TGTGCCAGCAGCCCGGACGGACTGGGCAATCAGCCCCAGCATTTT. The encoded protein is CASSPDGLGNQPQHF.

The rearrangement uses TRBV5-1 and TRBJ2-7, with D perhaps matching TRBD1 (5 bases). V dropped 0 bases and J dropped 1 base, with 8 bases sitting between them. The V gene's germline CDR1 is SGHRS and CDR2 YFSETQ. The CDR3 consists of 14 residues. CDR3 nucleotide sequence: TGCGCCAGCAGCTTGGTCAGGGAATCCTACGAGCAGTACTTC. Its translation: CASSLVRESYEQYF. Together with reference TRBV5-1 and TRBJ2-7, the CDR3 gives the full variable domain: KAGVTQTPRYLIKTRGQQVTLSCSPISGHRSVSWYQQTPGQGLQFLFEYFSETQRNKGNFPGRFSGRQFSNSRSEMNVSTLELGDSALYLCASSLVRESYEQYFGPGTRLTVT.

The CDR3 here is CAGVKKLAEGYEQYF. In DNA form, the CDR3 reads TGTGCCGGTGTAAAAAAGCTAGCGGAGGGGTACGAGCAGTACTTC. V gene TRBV6-5 combines with J gene TRBJ2-7; TRBD2 matches at 7 bases. Germline V CDR1 and CDR2: MNHEY, SVGAGI. Germline trimming cut 11 bases from V and 4 bases from J; bases unmatched to any gene: 17. The length of the CDR3 is 15 residues.

The chain joins TRBV19 to TRBJ1-5; TRBD1 agrees at 8 bases. V trimming: 0 bases; J trimming: 11 bases; junction bases outside the gene matches: 12. The CDR3 extends over 16 amino acids. Germline-derived CDR1 and CDR2 are LNHDA and SQIVND (reference sequence). CDR3 in amino acids: CASSIDRGDRTRSQHF. CDR3 nucleotides: TGTGCCAGTAGTATAGATCGGGGGGACAGGACAAGGTCCCAGCATTTT.

This chain joins TRBV3-1 (or the pseudogene TRBV3-2) and TRBJ1-1, with 7 bases that match TRBD1. CDR1 and CDR2 (germline): LGHDT, YNNKEL (reference sequence). The CDR3 is 12 residues long. V lost 8 bases to trimming and J lost 10 bases; unmatched junction nucleotides: 10. CDR3 bases: TGTGCCAGCGCCCTGGAAGGGGGCCCAGCTTTCTTT. Residues: CASALEGGPAFF.

The gene calls are TRBV24-1 and TRBJ2-2; 14 positions agree with TRBD2. This CDR3 contains 16 residues. V lost 4 bases to trimming and J lost 6 bases; unmatched junction nucleotides: 3. The germline V gene has CDR1 KGHDR and CDR2 SFDVKD. The CDR3 DNA reads TGTGCCACCAGTGACCTGACTAGCGGGGGGGCCGGGGAGCTGTTTTTT. It codes for CATSDLTSGGAGELFF.

This chain links TRBV6-6 with TRBJ1-6; a weak D match, TRBD1 (6 bases). The germline V gene has CDR1 MNHNY and CDR2 SVGAGI (reference sequence). Trimming pared 5 bases from V and 7 bases from J, leaving 12 bases between. CDR3 length: 14 amino acids. CDR3 sequence: CASSPGQENSPLHF. CDR3 in DNA: TGTGCCAGCAGTCCGGGACAAGAGAATTCACCCCTCCACTTT.

The gene calls are TRBV4-3 and TRBJ1-3; D gene uncertain. The V and J ends lost 0 bases and 4 bases respectively, with 13 bases between them. The CDR3 covers 16 residues. Per the germline V gene, CDR1 is LGHNA and CDR2 is YSLEER. The CDR3 bases are TGCGCCAGCAGCCAAGATTTCTTAACAGACGGAAACACCATATATTTT. As protein: CASSQDFLTDGNTIYF.

This rearrangement joins TRBV6-5 to TRBJ2-7; 8 bases match TRBD1. This CDR3 is built from 14 residues. Germline CDR1 reads MNHEY; CDR2 reads SVGAGI. V lost 5 bases to trimming and J lost 1 base; unmatched junction nucleotides: 4. The CDR3 DNA reads TGTGCCAGCAGTCCCCGGGACAGGTCCTACGAGCAGTACTTC. Protein: CASSPRDRSYEQYF.

CDR3 nucleotide sequence: TGCGCCAGCAGCCAGGACCGACAGGGGCGAGGGGAAGAGACCCAGTACTTC. Its protein is CASSQDRQGRGEETQYF. The gene calls are TRBV4-3 and TRBJ2-5; 8 bases map to TRBD1. The germline CDR1 and CDR2 sequences are LGHNA and YSLEER. V shed 3 bases, J shed 3 bases, and the junction held 12 bases outside the gene matches. This CDR3 has 17 amino acids.

This clone was seen a handful of times. This rearrangement joins TRBV7-2 to TRBJ1-6; D uncertain. Germline V gene lookup returns CDR1 SGHTA and CDR2 FQGNSA. Trimming stripped 3 bases from V and 8 bases from J, with 8 bases between. The CDR3 consists of 13 residues. The DNA of the CDR3 is TGTGCCAGCAGCTTGAGTGGTTATTCACCCCTCCACTTT. It codes for CASSLSGYSPLHF.

This clone occurred a few times. J is TRBJ1-2 and V is TRBV6-1; 7 nucleotides line up with TRBD1. Per the germline V gene, CDR1 is MNHNS and CDR2 is SASEGT. The V and J ends lost 6 bases and 7 bases, in that order; junction bases with no gene match: 20. CDR3 length: 17 residues. As DNA, the CDR3 is TGTGCCAGCAGCGAACCTCCGGGACAGAGAAGAAGTGGTGGCTACACCTTC. This sequence encodes CASSEPPGQRRSGGYTF.

The chain joins TRBV4-1 to TRBJ2-7; 10 bases map to TRBD1. V trimming: 5 bases; J trimming: 5 bases; junction bases outside the gene matches: 6. CDR1 is MGHRA, CDR2 YSYEKL, per germline. CDR3 length: 14 amino acids. This CDR3 reads CASSSGTGVDEQYF. CDR3 bases: TGCGCCAGCAGCTCCGGGACAGGGGTCGACGAGCAGTACTTC.

V usage is TRBV19 and J usage is TRBJ2-7, with 7 nucleotides matching TRBD1. This CDR3 region has 13 residues. Germline assignment: CDR1 LNHDA and CDR2 SQIVND (reference sequence). V lost 6 bases and J lost 4; bases outside the gene matches: 6. CDR3 in amino acids: CASSETGKYEQYF. The CDR3 coding sequence is TGTGCCAGTAGCGAGACAGGGAAATACGAGCAGTACTTC.